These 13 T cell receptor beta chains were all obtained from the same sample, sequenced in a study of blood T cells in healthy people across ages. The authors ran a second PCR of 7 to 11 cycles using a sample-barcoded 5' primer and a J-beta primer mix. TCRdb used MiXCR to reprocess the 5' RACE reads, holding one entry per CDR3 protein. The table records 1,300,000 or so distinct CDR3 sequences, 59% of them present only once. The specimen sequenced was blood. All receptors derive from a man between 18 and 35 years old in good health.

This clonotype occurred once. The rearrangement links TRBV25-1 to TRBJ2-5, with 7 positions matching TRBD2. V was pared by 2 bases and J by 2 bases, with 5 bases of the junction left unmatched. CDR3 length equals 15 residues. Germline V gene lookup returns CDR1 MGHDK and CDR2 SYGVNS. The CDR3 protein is CASSEPSSGQETQYF. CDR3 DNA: TGTGCCAGCAGTGAACCCTCTAGCGGTCAAGAGACCCAGTACTTC.

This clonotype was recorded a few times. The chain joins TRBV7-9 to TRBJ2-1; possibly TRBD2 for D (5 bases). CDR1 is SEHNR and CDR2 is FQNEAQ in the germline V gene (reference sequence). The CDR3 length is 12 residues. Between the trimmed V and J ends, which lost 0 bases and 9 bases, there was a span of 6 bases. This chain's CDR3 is CASSLAEVEQFF. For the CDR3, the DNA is TGTGCCAGCAGCTTAGCGGAGGTTGAGCAGTTCTTC.

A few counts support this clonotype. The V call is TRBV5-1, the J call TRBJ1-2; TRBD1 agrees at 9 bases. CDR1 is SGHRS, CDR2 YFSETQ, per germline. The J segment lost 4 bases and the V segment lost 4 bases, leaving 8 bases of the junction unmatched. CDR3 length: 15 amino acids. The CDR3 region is CASSQRDRATYGYTF. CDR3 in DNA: TGCGCCAGCAGCCAGCGGGACAGGGCGACCTATGGCTACACCTTC.

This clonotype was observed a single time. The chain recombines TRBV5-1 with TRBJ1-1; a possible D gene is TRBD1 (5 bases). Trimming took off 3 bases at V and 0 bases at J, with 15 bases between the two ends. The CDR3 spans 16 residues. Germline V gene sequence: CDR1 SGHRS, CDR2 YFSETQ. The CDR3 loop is CASSSLGTSLNTEAFF. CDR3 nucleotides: TGCGCCAGCAGCTCTTTGGGGACTTCTCTGAACACTGAAGCTTTCTTT.

The CDR3 DNA follows: TGTGCCAGCAGTCTTATGGCTGGGACAGGTATTTATGGCTACACCTTC. Its translation: CASSLMAGTGIYGYTF. The chain links TRBV27 to TRBJ1-2; 8 bases align to TRBD1. The CDR3 has 16 residues. Germline-derived CDR1 and CDR2 are MNHEY and SMNVEV (reference sequence). J was trimmed by 5 bases and V by 5 bases; bases with no gene match: 13.

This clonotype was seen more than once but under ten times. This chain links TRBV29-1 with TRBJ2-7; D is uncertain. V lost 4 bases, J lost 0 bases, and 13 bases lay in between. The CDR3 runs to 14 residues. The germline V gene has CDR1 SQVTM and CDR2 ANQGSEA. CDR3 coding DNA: TGCAGCGTTGCTTTGACGGGCGACTCCTACGAGCAGTACTTC. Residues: CSVALTGDSYEQYF.

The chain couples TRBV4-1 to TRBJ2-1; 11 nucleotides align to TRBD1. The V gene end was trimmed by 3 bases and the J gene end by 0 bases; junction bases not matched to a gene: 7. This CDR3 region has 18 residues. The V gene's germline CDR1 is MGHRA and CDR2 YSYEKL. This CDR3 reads CASSQDRGPMSSYNEQFF. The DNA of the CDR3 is TGCGCCAGCAGCCAGGACAGGGGGCCAATGAGCTCCTACAATGAGCAGTTCTTC.

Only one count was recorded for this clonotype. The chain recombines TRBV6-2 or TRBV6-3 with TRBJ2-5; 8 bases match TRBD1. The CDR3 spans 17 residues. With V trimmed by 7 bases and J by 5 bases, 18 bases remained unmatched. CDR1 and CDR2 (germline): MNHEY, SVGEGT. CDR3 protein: CASNPHSGQGASETQYF. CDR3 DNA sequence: TGTGCCAGCAATCCACACTCCGGACAGGGTGCTTCGGAGACCCAGTACTTC.

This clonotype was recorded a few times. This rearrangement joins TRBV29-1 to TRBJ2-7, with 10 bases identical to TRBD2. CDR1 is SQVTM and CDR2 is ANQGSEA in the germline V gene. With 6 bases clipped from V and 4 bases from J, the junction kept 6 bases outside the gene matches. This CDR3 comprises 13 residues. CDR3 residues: CSVKAGGLYEQYF. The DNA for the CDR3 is TGCAGCGTCAAAGCGGGAGGGCTTTACGAGCAGTACTTC.

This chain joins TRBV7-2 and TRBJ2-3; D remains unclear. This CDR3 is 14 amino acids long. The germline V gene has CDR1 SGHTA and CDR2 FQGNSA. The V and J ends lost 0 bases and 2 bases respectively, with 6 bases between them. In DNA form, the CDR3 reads TGTGCCAGCAGCTTAGCGTATAACACAGATACGCAGTATTTT. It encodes CASSLAYNTDTQYF.

The CDR3 sequence is CASSQGLSGTEAFF. In nucleotides, the CDR3 is TGTGCCAGCAGCCAAGGGTTATCAGGCACTGAAGCTTTCTTT. The J gene is TRBJ1-1, the V gene TRBV3-1, with D unresolved. Trimming took off 1 base at V and 4 bases at J, with 10 bases between the two ends. Germline V gene sequence: CDR1 LGHDT, CDR2 YNNKEL (reference sequence). The CDR3 has 14 residues.

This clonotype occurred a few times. The CDR3 loop is CASSPEGDGGTQYF. Written as DNA, the CDR3 is TGTGCCAGCAGCCCAGAAGGGGACGGAGGGACCCAGTACTTC. This chain links TRBV7-9 with TRBJ2-5; the D gene could be TRBD1 or TRBD2 (5 bases each). Germline CDR1 and CDR2: SEHNR and FQNEAQ (reference sequence). The V and J ends lost 5 bases and 7 bases respectively, with 17 bases between them. The CDR3 loop spans 14 amino acids.

CDR3 in DNA: TGTGCCAGCAGCGAGGGAGCAGGGAGCTCCTACGAGCAGTACTTC. Protein sequence: CASSEGAGSSYEQYF. The rearrangement uses TRBV21-1 and TRBJ2-7; TRBD2, the table's D call, lacks a check against the DNA. TRBV21-1 is flagged as a pseudogene. The CDR3 covers 15 residues.